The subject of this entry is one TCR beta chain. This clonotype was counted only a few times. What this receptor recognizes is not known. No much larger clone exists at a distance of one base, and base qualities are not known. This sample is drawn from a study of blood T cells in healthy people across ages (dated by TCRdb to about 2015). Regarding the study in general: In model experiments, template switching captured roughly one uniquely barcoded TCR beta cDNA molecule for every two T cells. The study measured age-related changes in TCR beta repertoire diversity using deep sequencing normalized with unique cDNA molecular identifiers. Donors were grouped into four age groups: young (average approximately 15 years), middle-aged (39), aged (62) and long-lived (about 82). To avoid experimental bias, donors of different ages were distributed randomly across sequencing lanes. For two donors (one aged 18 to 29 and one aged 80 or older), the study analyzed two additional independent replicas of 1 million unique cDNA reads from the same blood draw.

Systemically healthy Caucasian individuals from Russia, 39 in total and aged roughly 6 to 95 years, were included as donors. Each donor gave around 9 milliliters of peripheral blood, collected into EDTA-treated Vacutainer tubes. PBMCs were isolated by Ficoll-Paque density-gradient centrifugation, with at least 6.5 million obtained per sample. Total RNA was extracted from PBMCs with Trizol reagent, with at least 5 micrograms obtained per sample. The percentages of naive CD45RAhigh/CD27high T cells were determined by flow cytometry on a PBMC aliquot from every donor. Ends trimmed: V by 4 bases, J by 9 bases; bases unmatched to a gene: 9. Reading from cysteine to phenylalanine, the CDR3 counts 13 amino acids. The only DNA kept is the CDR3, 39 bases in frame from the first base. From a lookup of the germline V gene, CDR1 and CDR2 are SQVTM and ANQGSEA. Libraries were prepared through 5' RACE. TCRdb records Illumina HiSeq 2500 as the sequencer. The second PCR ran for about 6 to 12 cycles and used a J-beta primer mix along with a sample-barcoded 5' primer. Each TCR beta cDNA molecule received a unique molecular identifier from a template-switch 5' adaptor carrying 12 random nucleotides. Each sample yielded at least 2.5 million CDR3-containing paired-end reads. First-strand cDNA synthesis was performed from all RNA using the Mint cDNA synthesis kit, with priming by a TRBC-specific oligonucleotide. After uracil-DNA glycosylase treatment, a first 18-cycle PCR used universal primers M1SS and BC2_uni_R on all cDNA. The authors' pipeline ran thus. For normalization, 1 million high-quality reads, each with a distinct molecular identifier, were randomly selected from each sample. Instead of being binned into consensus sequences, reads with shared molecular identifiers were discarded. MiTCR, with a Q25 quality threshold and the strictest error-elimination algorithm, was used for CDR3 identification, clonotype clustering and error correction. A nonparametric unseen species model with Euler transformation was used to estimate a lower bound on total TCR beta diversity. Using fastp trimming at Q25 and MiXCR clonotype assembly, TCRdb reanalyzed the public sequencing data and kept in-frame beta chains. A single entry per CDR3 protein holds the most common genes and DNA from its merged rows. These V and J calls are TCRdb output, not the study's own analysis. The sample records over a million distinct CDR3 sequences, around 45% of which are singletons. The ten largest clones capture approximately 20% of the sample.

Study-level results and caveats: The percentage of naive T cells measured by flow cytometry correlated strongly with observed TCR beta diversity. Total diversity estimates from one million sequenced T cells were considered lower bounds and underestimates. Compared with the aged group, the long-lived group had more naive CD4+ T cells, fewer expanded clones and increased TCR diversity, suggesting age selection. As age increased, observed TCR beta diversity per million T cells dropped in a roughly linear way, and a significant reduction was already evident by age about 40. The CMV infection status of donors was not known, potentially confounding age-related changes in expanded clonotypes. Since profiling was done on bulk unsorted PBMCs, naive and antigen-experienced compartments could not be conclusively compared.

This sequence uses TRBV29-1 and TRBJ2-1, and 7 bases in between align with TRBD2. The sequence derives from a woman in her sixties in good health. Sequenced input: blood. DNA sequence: TGCAGCGTTGTAGTCGGCGGGAGTGGTGAGCAGTTCTTC. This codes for CSVVVGGSGEQFF.